This T cell receptor beta chain is from a study of T cell responses to AZD1222 COVID-19 vaccine. As to this clone: Its target is unknown.

General study findings and limits: White British donors predominated, females outnumbered males, and clonal diversity was possibly underestimated. Elevations in Spike-specific TCR breadth and depth followed administration of two AZD1222 doses. Only a handful of individuals given AZD1222 were seropositive at baseline.

Assay used: immunoSEQ multiplex PCR; TCRdb lists only in-frame clones, some missing. Here the sample spans 80,000 or so clones, approximately 86% being singletons. The sample was peripheral blood, taken on day 0 of MenACWY control vaccination. The TCR sequence derives from an adult in good health.

CDR3 region: CATSDTGQGAGETQYF. In DNA, the CDR3 is TGTGCCACCAGCGATACGGGACAGGGGGCGGGCGAGACCCAGTACTTC. This chain links TRBV24-1 with TRBJ2-5; 12 positions match TRBD1. The junction had 10 bases not matched to a gene; V was cut back by 7 bases and J by 5 bases. Germline CDR1 and CDR2: KGHDR and SFDVKD. The CDR3 loop spans 16 amino acids.